Below, 23 T cell receptor beta chains from the same sample are listed, as sequenced in a study of CD8 T cells in ankylosing spondylitis. General observations from the study: Typical of ankylosing spondylitis blood, it appeared, was a TCR beta motif of roughly eight highly homologous variants.

MiXCR, run by TCRdb on the 5' RACE reads, gives a single entry per CDR3 protein. The repertoire holds 800,000 to 900,000 distinct CDR3 sequences, with 12% as singletons. Their antigens are not known. The sequenced sample was blood, either unsorted or a sorted T cell fraction (not recorded which). The receptor set was obtained from a male donor with ankylosing spondylitis.

This clonotype was found a few times. The chain joins TRBV28 to TRBJ2-5, with TRBD2 matching over 11 bases. Germline lookup yields CDR1 MDHEN and CDR2 SYDVKM. This CDR3 region has 15 residues. This chain's CDR3 is CASGRASEDQETQYF. For the CDR3, the DNA is TGTGCTAGCGGGAGGGCCTCAGAGGACCAAGAGACCCAGTACTTC.

The chain uses TRBV30 and TRBJ1-6, with TRBD1 as a possible D gene (6 bases). The CDR3 length is 14 residues. Germline CDR1 reads GTSNPN; CDR2 reads SVGIG (reference sequence). With 2 bases removed from V and 5 bases from J, the gap between germline ends came to 10 bases. The CDR3 DNA is TGTGCCTGGAGTATTGGACAGAATAATTCACCCCTCCACTTT. Translation gives CAWSIGQNNSPLHF.

This chain connects TRBV30 to TRBJ2-1; D is uncertain. Trimming removed 0 bases at V and 3 bases at J, with 6 bases between. Germline values: CDR1 GTSNPN, CDR2 SVGIG (reference sequence). This CDR3 spans 13 amino acids. In DNA, the CDR3 is TGTGCCTGGAGTGTATCGATCTACAATGAGCAGTTCTTC. Protein product: CAWSVSIYNEQFF.

This clonotype showed up just a few times. This chain links TRBV28 with TRBJ2-7, with TRBD2 identical over 12 bases. CDR3 length: 16 amino acids. In germline, CDR1 is MDHEN, CDR2 SYDVKM. With 5 bases clipped from V and 2 bases from J, the junction kept 7 bases outside the gene matches. The CDR3 here is CASSLETSGRTYEQYF. The CDR3, as DNA: TGTGCCAGCAGTCTGGAGACTAGCGGGAGAACCTACGAGCAGTACTTC.

This chain uses TRBV2 with TRBJ2-3, with TRBD2 identical over 7 bases. This CDR3 comprises 13 residues. The junction had 3 bases not matched to a gene; V was cut back by 1 base and J by 8 bases. CDR1 SNHLY and CDR2 FYNNEI come from the germline V gene. CDR3 DNA: TGTGCCAGCAGTGAAGGGGCGGGAGCTACGCAGTATTTT. Residues: CASSEGAGATQYF.

This chain links TRBV20-1 with TRBJ1-4; D gene unclear. Germline V lookup: CDR1 DFQATT, CDR2 SNEGSKA (reference sequence). The CDR3 has 13 residues. The germline V and J ends were trimmed by 5 bases and 0 bases, with 7 bases remaining between them. Here the CDR3 DNA reads TGCAGTGCTCCAGCTGCAACTAATGAAAAACTGTTTTTT. It encodes CSAPAATNEKLFF.

This clonotype has just a few counts. The chain couples TRBV6-6 to TRBJ2-3, with 10 bases that match TRBD1. This CDR3 is built from 12 residues. Looked up from germline, CDR1 is MNHNY and CDR2 is SVGAGI (reference sequence). J lost 4 bases, V lost 11 bases, and 3 bases had no gene match. The CDR3 sequence is CASGQGADTQYF. The CDR3 region has the DNA TGTGCCTCCGGACAGGGGGCAGATACGCAGTATTTT.

This clonotype was seen at least ten times. In DNA, the CDR3 is TGTGCCAGCAGTTACGTGAACTATGGCTACACCTTC. Translation: CASSYVNYGYTF. The gene calls are TRBV6-2 or TRBV6-3 and TRBJ1-2, with D uncertain. Germline loops: CDR1 MNHEY, CDR2 SVGEGT. This CDR3 region has 12 residues. V lost 2 bases and J lost 2, with 3 bases in between.

In this sample, this clonotype turned up a few times. V usage is TRBV5-5 and J usage is TRBJ1-2, with no clear D. Between the trimmed V and J ends, which lost 4 bases and 3 bases, there was a span of 7 bases. Germline V gene sequence: CDR1 SGHKS, CDR2 YYEKEE (reference sequence). The CDR3 is 12 amino acids. CDR3 sequence: CASSNRDYGYTF. For the CDR3, the DNA is TGTGCCAGCAGCAATCGGGACTATGGCTACACCTTC. The full variable domain, its missing parts supplied by reference TRBV5-5 and TRBJ1-2, is DAGVTQSPTHLIKTRGQQVTLRCSPISGHKSVSWYQQVLGQGPQFIFQYYEKEERGRGNFPDRFSARQFPNYSSELNVNALLLGDSALYLCASSNRDYGYTFGSGTRLTVV.

The chain employs TRBV7-9 and TRBJ1-6; 7 bases match TRBD1. Germline-derived CDR1 and CDR2 are SEHNR and FQNEAQ (reference sequence). CDR3 length: 15 amino acids. The trim removed 5 bases at V and 7 bases at J, leaving 8 bases unmatched. The CDR3 sequence: CASSLSGTANSPLHF. Written as DNA, the CDR3 is TGTGCCAGCAGCCTCTCCGGGACAGCGAATTCACCCCTCCACTTT.

This clonotype was counted at least ten times. The chain couples TRBV7-2 to TRBJ2-5; D may be TRBD1 (5 bases). This CDR3 is 16 amino acids long. Germline lookup yields CDR1 SGHTA and CDR2 FQGNSA. V lost 0 bases and J 1 base, leaving 12 bases between the germline ends. In nucleotides, the CDR3 is TGTGCCAGCAGCTTAGCAGGGCAGGGTTTCCAAGAGACCCAGTACTTC. As protein: CASSLAGQGFQETQYF.

This clonotype was seen a handful of times. This chain uses TRBV6-5 with TRBJ2-7; D is perhaps TRBD1 (6 bases). There are 14 residues in the CDR3. CDR1 is MNHEY and CDR2 is SVGAGI in the germline V gene. V was pared by 0 bases and J by 1 base, with 7 bases between. CDR3 residues: CASSYSGHSYEQYF. CDR3 nucleotides: TGTGCCAGCAGTTACTCGGGACATTCCTACGAGCAGTACTTC.

This clonotype was seen at least ten times. The V gene is TRBV6-7, the J gene TRBJ2-1, with D uncertain. TRBV6-7 is noted as an ORF with a role that remains uncertain. The CDR3 covers 16 residues. V was trimmed by 0 bases and J by 6 bases, leaving 15 bases between them. The CDR3 DNA is TGTGCCAGCAGTTACTCGATTGGCACGATCAGCAATGAGCAGTTCTTC. Translated, it gives CASSYSIGTISNEQFF.

Only a few counts were recorded for this clonotype. The chain joins TRBV7-2 to TRBJ1-3; 8 bases match TRBD1. CDR1 SGHTA and CDR2 FQGNSA come from the germline V gene. The CDR3 consists of 13 residues. J was trimmed by 2 bases and V by 9 bases; bases with no gene match: 3. The CDR3 here is CASRQGPGNTIYF. The CDR3 DNA reads as TGTGCCAGTAGACAGGGGCCTGGAAACACCATATATTTT. Full variable domain (remainder filled in from reference TRBV7-2 and TRBJ1-3): GAGVSQSPSNKVTEKGKDVELRCDPISGHTALYWYRQSLGQGLEFLIYFQGNSAPDKSGLPSDRFSAERTGGSVSTLTIQRTQQEDSAVYLCASRQGPGNTIYFGEGSWLTVV.

The chain joins TRBV20-1 to TRBJ2-7, with 11 bases identical to TRBD2. The J segment lost 2 bases and the V segment lost 4 bases, leaving 16 bases of the junction unmatched. The CDR3 length is 18 residues. Germline V lookup: CDR1 DFQATT, CDR2 SNEGSKA (reference sequence). CDR3 nucleotide sequence: TGCAGTGCTAACTTCGTTAGCGGGAGGGAAGGAAGTGCCTACGAGCAGTACTTC. Protein: CSANFVSGREGSAYEQYF.

This clonotype was counted ten times or more. CDR3 region: CSARDTRDGSYEQYF. The CDR3 DNA is TGCAGTGCTAGAGATACGAGAGACGGTTCCTACGAGCAGTACTTC. This sequence joins TRBV20-1 and TRBJ2-7; D unclear. The CDR3 is made up of 15 amino acids. The germline V and J ends were trimmed by 0 bases and 1 base, with 13 bases remaining between them. Per germline, CDR1 DFQATT and CDR2 SNEGSKA (reference sequence).

The chain employs TRBV7-9 and TRBJ2-3; the D is unclear. This CDR3 spans 16 amino acids. CDR1 is SEHNR, CDR2 FQNEAQ, per germline (reference sequence). V shed 5 bases and J shed 0 bases, with 15 bases lying between them. CDR3 residues: CASSLGLSGSTDTQYF. The CDR3 DNA sequence: TGTGCCAGCAGCCTCGGGCTATCCGGTAGCACAGATACGCAGTATTTT.

The J gene is TRBJ2-3, the V gene TRBV10-3; D is uncertain. CDR3 length equals 15 residues. Trimming took 5 bases from V and 1 from J, leaving 13 bases between them. CDR1 and CDR2 from the germline V gene are ENHRY and SYGVKD. The CDR3 protein is CAISPTPHGTDTQYF. As DNA, the CDR3 is TGTGCCATCAGTCCGACTCCCCACGGCACAGATACGCAGTATTTT.

This clonotype was found once. This chain uses TRBV2 with TRBJ2-7; 7 positions agree with TRBD1. Germline CDR1 and CDR2: SNHLY and FYNNEI. J lost 4 bases, V lost 5 bases, and 20 bases had no gene match. The CDR3 contains 18 residues. The CDR3 loop reads CASSHWTGASTHLYEQYF. The CDR3 DNA sequence: TGTGCCAGCAGTCACTGGACAGGAGCGTCCACTCACCTTTACGAGCAGTACTTC.

CDR3 sequence (DNA): TGCGCCAGCAGCCTCGGGACAGCCATAGGAGGTGAAAAACTGTTTTTT. Translation: CASSLGTAIGGEKLFF. V gene TRBV5-1 combines with J gene TRBJ1-4, with 7 bases identical to TRBD1. CDR3 length equals 16 residues. Germline V lookup: CDR1 SGHRS, CDR2 YFSETQ. V lost 4 bases, J lost 7 bases, and 13 bases stayed unmatched.

This clonotype showed up many times. The chain carries TRBV20-1 and TRBJ2-6; weak D call: TRBD1 (5 bases). The V and J ends lost 3 bases and 1 base respectively, with 13 bases between them. Germline CDR1 and CDR2: DFQATT and SNEGSKA (reference sequence). The CDR3 covers 16 residues. The CDR3, as DNA: TGCAGTGCTAGCCAGGGCGCTGAATCTGGGGCCAACGTCCTGACTTTC. The encoded protein is CSASQGAESGANVLTF.

This clonotype has more than one count but fewer than ten. V and J are TRBV20-1 and TRBJ1-1; a possible D gene is TRBD1 (6 bases). Germline assignment: CDR1 DFQATT and CDR2 SNEGSKA (reference sequence). Trimming took 7 bases from V and 7 from J, leaving 19 bases between them. The CDR3 is made up of 13 amino acids. The CDR3 bases are TGCAGTGGCGGGGGACAAATCCGCGGTGAAGCTTTCTTT. This gives the protein CSGGGQIRGEAFF.

This clonotype was seen only a few times. The genes are TRBV12-5 and TRBJ1-5; no definite D call. V was cut by 3 bases and J by 6 bases, with 6 bases left in between. This CDR3 comprises 12 residues. Germline V lookup: CDR1 LGHNT, CDR2 FRNRAP. The DNA for the CDR3 is TGTGCTAGTGGTTTTTCCAGTCAGCCCCAGCATTTT. Amino acid sequence: CASGFSSQPQHF. The full variable domain, rest sourced from reference TRBV12-5 and TRBJ1-5, is DARVTQTPRHKVTEMGQEVTMRCQPILGHNTVFWYRQTMMQGLELLAYFRNRAPLDDSGMPKDRFSAEMPDATLATLKIQPSEPRDSAVYFCASGFSSQPQHFGDGTRLSIL.